This TCR beta chain stems from a study of T cell responses to AZD1222 COVID-19 vaccine. Study-level background: Samples with a second dose at about 4 or about 12 weeks were pooled together. Study-level points and caveats: Spike-specific TCR breadth and depth were elevated following two AZD1222 doses.

As to this clone: The antigen remains undetermined.

The CDR3 is 17 amino acids. The germline gives CDR1 SGDLS, CDR2 YYNGEE. V lost 4 bases to trimming and J lost 3 bases, with 20 bases between them. Assay used: immunoSEQ multiplex PCR; TCRdb lists only in-frame clones, some missing. The data show 80,000 to 100,000 clones, approximately 90% seen once. The source of this sequence is an adult in good health. This chain links TRBV9 with TRBJ2-1; D might be TRBD1 (5 bases). Material: peripheral blood, obtained on day 0 of AZD1222 vaccination. In DNA form, the CDR3 reads TGTGCCAGCAGCCCCCCTCGTAGGGGTGGGAACTACAATGAGCAGTTCTTC. This translates into CASSPPRRGGNYNEQFF.